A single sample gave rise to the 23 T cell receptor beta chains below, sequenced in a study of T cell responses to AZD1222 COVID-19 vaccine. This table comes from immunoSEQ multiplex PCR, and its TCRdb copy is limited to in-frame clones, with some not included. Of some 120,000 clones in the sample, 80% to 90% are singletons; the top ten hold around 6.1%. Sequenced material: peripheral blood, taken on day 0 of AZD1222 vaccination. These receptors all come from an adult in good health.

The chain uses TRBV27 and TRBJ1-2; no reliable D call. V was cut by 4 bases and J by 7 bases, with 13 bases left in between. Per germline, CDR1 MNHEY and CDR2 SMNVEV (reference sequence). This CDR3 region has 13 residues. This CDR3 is CASSSLGGGGYTF. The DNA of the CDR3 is TGTGCCAGCAGTTCCCTCGGAGGAGGTGGCTACACCTTC.

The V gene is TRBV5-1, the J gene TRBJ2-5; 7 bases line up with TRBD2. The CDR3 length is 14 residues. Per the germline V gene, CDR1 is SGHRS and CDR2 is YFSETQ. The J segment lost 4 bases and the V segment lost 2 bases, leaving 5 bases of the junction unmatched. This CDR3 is CASSFQGLRETQYF. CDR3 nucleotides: TGCGCCAGCAGCTTTCAGGGACTACGAGAGACCCAGTACTTC.

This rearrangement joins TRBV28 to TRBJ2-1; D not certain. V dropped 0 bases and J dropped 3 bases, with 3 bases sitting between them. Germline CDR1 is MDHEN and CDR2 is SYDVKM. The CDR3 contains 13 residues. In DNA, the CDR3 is TGTGCCAGCAGTTTATGGTTCTACAATGAGCAGTTCTTC. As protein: CASSLWFYNEQFF.

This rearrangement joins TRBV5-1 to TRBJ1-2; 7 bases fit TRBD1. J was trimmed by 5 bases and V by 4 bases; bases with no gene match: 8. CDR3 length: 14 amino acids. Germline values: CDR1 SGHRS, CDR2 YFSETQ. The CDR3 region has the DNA TGCGCCAGCAGCCCTCGACAGGGTGGTTATGGCTACACCTTC. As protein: CASSPRQGGYGYTF.

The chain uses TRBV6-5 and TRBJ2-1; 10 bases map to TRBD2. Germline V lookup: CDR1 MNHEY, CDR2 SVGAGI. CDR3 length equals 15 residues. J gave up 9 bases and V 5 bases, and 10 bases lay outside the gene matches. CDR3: CASSPWTSGAGEQFF. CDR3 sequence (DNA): TGTGCCAGCAGTCCCTGGACTAGCGGCGCCGGTGAGCAGTTCTTC.

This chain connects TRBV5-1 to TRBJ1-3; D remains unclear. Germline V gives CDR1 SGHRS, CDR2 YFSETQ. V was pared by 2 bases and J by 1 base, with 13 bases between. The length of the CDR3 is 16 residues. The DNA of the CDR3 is TGCGCCAGCAGCTTTGGGGTTAGTGGATCTGGAAACACCATATATTTT. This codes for CASSFGVSGSGNTIYF.

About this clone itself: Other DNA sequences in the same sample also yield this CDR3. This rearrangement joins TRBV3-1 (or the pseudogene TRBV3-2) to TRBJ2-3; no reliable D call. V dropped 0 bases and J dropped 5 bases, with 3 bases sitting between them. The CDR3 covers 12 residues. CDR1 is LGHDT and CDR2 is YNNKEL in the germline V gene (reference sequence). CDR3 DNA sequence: TGTGCCAGCAGCCAAGAAGGAGATACGCAGTATTTT. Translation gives CASSQEGDTQYF.

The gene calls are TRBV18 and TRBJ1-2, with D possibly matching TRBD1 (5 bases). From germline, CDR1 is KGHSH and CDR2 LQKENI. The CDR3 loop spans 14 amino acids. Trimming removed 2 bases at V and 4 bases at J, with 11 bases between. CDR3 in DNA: TGTGCCAGCTCACCAGGGCAAAGGGGCTATGGCTACACCTTC. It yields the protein CASSPGQRGYGYTF.

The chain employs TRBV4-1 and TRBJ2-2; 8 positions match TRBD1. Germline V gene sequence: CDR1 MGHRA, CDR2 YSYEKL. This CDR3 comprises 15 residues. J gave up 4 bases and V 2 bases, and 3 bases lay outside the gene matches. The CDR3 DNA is TGCGCCAGCAGCCAACAGGGGGCTTTCACCGGGGAGCTGTTTTTT. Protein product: CASSQQGAFTGELFF.

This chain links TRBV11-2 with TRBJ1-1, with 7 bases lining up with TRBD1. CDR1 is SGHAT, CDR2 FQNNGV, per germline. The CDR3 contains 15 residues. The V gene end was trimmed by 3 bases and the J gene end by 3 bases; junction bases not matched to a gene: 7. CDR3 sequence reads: CASSFPTGEYTEAFF. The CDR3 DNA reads TGTGCCAGCAGCTTTCCTACAGGGGAGTACACTGAAGCTTTCTTT.

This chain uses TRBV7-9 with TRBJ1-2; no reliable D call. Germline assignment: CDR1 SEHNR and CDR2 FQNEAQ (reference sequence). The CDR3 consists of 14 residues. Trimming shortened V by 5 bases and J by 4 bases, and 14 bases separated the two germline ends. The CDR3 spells CASSQESPLYGYTF. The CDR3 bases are TGTGCCAGCAGCCAGGAATCCCCCCTCTATGGCTACACCTTC.

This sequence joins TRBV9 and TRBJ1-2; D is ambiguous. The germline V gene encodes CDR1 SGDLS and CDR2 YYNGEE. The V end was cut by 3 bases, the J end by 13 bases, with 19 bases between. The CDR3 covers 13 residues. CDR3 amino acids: CASSALGGRYGTF. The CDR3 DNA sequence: TGTGCCAGCAGCGCCCTGGGAGGGCGCTACGGCACCTTC.

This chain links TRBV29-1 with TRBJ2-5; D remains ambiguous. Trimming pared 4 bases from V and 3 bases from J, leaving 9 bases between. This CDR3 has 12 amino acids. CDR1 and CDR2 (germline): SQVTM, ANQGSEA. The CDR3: CSVAPPEETQYF. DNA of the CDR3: TGCAGCGTTGCTCCGCCCGAAGAGACCCAGTACTTC.

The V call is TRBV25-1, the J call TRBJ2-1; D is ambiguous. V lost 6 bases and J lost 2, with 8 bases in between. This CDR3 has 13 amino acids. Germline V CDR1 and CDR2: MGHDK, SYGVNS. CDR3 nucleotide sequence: TGTGCCAGCAGCGGTCTTGCCTACAATGAGCAGTTCTTC. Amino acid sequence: CASSGLAYNEQFF.

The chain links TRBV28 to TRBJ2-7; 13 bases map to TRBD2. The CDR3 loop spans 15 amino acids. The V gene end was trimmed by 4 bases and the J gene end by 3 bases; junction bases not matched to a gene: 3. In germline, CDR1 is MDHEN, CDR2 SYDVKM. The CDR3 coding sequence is TGTGCCAGCAGTTCCGGGACTAGCGGGATCTACGAGCAGTACTTC. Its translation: CASSSGTSGIYEQYF.

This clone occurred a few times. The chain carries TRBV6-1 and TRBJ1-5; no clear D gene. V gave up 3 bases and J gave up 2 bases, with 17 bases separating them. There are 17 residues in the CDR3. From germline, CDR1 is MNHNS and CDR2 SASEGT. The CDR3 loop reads CASSDPSPRHRNQPQHF. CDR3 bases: TGTGCCAGCAGTGACCCATCCCCCCGACACCGCAATCAGCCCCAGCATTTT.

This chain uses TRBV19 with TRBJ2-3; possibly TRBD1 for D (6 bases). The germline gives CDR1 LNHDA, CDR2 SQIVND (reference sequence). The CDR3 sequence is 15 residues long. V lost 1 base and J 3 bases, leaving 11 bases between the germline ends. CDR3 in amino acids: CASSIAGRGTDTQYF. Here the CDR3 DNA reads TGTGCCAGTAGTATAGCGGGCAGGGGAACAGATACGCAGTATTTT.

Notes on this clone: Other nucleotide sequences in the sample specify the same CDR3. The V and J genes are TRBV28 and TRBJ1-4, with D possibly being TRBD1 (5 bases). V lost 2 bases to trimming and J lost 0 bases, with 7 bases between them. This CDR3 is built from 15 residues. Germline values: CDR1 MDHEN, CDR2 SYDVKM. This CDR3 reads CASSLGGATNEKLFF. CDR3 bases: TGTGCCAGCAGTTTAGGGGGTGCAACTAATGAAAAACTGTTTTTT.

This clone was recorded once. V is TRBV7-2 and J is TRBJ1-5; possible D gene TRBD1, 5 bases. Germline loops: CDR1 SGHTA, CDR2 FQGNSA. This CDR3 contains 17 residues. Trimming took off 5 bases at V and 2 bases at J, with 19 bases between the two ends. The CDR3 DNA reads TGTGCCAGCAGCCGCGGGGGTGGGGATATGGGCAATCAGCCCCAGCATTTT. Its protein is CASSRGGGDMGNQPQHF.

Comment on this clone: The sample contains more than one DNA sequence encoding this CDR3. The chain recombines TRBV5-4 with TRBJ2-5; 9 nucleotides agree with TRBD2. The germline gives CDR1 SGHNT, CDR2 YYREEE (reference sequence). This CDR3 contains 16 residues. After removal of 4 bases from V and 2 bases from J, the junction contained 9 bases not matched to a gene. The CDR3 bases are TGTGCCAGCAGCCTCGGAGGAGCGGGAGGTCAAGAGACCCAGTACTTC. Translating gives CASSLGGAGGQETQYF.

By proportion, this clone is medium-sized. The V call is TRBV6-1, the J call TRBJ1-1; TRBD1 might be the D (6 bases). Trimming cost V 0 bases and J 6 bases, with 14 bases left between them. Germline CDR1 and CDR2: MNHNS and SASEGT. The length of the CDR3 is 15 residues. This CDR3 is CASSEAGGSSSEAFF. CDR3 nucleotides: TGTGCCAGCAGTGAAGCAGGGGGATCCAGCTCTGAAGCTTTCTTT.

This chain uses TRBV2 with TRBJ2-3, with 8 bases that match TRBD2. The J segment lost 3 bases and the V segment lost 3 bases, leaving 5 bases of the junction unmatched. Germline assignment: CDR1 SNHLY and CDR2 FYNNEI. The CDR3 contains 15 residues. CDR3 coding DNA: TGTGCCAGCAGTGAGCGGGGGGCGAGGACAGATACGCAGTATTTT. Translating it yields CASSERGARTDTQYF.

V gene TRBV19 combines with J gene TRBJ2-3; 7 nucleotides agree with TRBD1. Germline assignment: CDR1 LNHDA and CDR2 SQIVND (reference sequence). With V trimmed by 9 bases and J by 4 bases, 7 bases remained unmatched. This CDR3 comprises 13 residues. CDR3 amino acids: CASQTGQADTQYF. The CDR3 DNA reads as TGTGCCAGCCAGACAGGGCAGGCAGATACGCAGTATTTT.